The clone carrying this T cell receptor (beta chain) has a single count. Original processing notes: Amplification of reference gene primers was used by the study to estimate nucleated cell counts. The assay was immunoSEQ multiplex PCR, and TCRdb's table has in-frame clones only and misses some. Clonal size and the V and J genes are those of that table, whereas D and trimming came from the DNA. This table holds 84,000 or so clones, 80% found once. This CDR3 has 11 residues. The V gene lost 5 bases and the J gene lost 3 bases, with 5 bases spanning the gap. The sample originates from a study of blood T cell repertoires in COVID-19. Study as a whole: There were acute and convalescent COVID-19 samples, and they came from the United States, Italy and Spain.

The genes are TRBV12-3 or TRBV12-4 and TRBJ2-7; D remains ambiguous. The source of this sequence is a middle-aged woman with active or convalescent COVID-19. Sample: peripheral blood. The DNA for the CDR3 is TGTGCCAGCAGTCTCGGCTACGAGCAGTACTTC. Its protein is CASSLGYEQYF.